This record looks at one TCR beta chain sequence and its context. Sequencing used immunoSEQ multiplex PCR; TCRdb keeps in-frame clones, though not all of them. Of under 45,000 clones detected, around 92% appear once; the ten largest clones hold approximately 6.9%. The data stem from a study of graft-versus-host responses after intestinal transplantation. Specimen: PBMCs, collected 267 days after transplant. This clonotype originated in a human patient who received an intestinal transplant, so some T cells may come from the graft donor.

The CDR3: CASSQEQGRASSSGANVLTF. CDR3 in DNA: TGCGCCAGCAGCCAAGAGCAGGGACGAGCGTCTAGCTCTGGGGCCAACGTCCTGACTTTC. The rearrangement links TRBV4-1 to TRBJ2-6; the D call may be TRBD1 or TRBD2 (5 bases each). V shed 0 bases and J shed 0 bases, with 18 bases lying between them. Germline V gives CDR1 MGHRA, CDR2 YSYEKL. The CDR3 is made up of 20 amino acids.